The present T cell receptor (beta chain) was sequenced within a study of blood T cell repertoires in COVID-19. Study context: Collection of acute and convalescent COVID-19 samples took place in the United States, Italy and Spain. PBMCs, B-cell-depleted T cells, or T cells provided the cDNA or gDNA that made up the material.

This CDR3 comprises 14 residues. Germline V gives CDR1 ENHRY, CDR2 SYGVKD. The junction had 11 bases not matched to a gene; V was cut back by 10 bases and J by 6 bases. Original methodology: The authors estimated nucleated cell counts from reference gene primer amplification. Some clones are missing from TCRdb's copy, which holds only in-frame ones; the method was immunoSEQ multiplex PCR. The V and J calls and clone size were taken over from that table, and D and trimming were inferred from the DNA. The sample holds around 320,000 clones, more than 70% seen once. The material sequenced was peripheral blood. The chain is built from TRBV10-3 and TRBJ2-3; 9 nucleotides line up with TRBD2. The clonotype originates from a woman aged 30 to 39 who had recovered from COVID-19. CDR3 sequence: CATSNSGGLDTQYF. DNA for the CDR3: TGTGCCACCTCGAATAGCGGGGGTTTGGATACGCAGTATTTT.